The entry below describes one TCR beta chain. Using its own MiXCR run on the RT-PCR reads, TCRdb lists one record per CDR3 protein. Altogether hundreds of thousands of distinct CDR3 sequences are present, 12% to 15% being singletons, with the ten largest covering about 3.6%. The material sequenced was memory CD4+ T cells from blood. The TCR originated in a female donor in good health, serving as a healthy control.

In nucleotides, the CDR3 is TGTGCCAGCAGCGAAAAACAGGGGAGGGAGACCCAGTACTTC. Translation gives CASSEKQGRETQYF. V and J are TRBV7-8 and TRBJ2-5, with a tentative D call TRBD1 (7 bases). The CDR3 runs to 14 residues. Trimming took 5 bases from V and 5 from J, leaving 15 bases between them. Germline assignment: CDR1 SGHVS and CDR2 FQNEAQ.